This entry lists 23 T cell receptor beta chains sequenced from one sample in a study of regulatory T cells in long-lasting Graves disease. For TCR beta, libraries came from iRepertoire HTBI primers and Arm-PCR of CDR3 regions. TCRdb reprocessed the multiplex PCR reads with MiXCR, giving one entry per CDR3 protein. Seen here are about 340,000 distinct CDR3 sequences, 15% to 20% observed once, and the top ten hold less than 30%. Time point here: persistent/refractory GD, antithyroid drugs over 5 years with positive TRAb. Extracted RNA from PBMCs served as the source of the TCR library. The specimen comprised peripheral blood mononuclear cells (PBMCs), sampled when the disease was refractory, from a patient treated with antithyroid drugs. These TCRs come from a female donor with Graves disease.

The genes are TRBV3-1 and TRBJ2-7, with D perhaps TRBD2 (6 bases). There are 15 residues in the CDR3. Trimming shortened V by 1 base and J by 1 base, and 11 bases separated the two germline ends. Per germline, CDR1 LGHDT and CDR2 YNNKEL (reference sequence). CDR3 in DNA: TGTGCCAGCAGCCAAGCCCCGGGAGAATCCTACGAGCAGTACTTC. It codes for CASSQAPGESYEQYF.

CDR3 region: CASSLTLHRGYYGYTF. CDR3 bases: TGTGCCAGCAGCTTAACTTTGCACAGAGGGTACTATGGCTACACCTTC. This chain links TRBV7-3 with TRBJ1-2, with D unclear. Germline loops: CDR1 SGHTA, CDR2 FQGTGA. V lost 0 bases and J 3 bases, leaving 14 bases between the germline ends. There are 16 residues in the CDR3.

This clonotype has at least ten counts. For the CDR3, the DNA is TGTGCCAGCAGCCGCCCCGGGGGGGACTACGAGCAGTACTTC. Amino acid sequence: CASSRPGGDYEQYF. This chain uses TRBV7-2 with TRBJ2-7; TRBD2 aligns across 8 bases. V lost 5 bases, J lost 3 bases, and 6 bases stayed unmatched. The CDR3 length is 14 residues. Germline CDR1 is SGHTA and CDR2 is FQGNSA.

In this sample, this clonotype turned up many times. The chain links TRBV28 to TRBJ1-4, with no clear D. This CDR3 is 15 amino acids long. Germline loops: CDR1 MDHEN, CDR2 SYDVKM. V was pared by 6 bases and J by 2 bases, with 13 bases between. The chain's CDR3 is CASSPGGRTNEKLFF. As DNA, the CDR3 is TGTGCCAGCAGCCCCGGTGGGCGCACTAATGAAAAACTGTTTTTT.

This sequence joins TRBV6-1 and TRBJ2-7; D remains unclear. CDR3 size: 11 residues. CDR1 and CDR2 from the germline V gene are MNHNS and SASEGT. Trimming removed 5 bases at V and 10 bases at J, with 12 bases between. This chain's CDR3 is CASSPAQFQYF. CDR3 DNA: TGTGCCAGCAGTCCAGCGCAGTTTCAGTACTTC.

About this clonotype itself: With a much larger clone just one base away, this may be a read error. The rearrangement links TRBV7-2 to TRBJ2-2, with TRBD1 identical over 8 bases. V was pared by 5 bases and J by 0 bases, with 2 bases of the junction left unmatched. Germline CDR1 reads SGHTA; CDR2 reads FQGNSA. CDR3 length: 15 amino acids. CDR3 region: CASSRTGTNTGELFF. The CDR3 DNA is TGTGCCAGCAGCCGGACAGGGACGAACACCGGGGAGCTGTTTTTT.

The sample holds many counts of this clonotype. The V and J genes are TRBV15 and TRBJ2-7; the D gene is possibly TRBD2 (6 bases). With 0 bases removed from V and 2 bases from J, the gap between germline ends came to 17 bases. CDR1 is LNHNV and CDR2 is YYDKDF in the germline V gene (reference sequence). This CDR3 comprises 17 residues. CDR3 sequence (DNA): TGTGCCACCAGCAGAGAAGGTAGCGGAGTATACCCCTACGAGCAGTACTTC. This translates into CATSREGSGVYPYEQYF.

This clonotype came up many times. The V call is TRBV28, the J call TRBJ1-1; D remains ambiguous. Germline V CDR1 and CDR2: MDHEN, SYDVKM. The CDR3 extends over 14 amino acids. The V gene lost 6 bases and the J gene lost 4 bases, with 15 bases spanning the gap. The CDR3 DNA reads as TGTGCCAGCAGGGGATCGATCCGGGGCACTGAAGCTTTCTTT. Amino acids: CASRGSIRGTEAFF.

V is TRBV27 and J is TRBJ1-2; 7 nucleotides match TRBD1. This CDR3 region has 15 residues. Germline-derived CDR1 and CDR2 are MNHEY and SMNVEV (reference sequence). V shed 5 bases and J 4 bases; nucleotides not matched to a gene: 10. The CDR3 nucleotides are TGTGCCAGCAGTCCTGCCGGGACAGAGTCCTATGGCTACACCTTC. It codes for CASSPAGTESYGYTF.

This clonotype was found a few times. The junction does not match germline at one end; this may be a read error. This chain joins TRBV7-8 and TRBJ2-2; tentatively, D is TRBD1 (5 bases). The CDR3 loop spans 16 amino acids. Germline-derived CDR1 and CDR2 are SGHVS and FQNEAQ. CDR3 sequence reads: CTSSLMAGMNTGELFF. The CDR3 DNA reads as TGTACCAGCAGCTTAATGGCAGGGATGAACACCGGGGAGCTGTTTTTT.

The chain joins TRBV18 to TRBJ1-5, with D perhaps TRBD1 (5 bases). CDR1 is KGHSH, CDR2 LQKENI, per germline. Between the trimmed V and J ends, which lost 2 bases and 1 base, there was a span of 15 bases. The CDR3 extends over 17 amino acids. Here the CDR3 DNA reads TGTGCCAGCTCACCAACCAAAGGGGAGGGGAGCAATCAGCCCCAGCATTTT. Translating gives CASSPTKGEGSNQPQHF.

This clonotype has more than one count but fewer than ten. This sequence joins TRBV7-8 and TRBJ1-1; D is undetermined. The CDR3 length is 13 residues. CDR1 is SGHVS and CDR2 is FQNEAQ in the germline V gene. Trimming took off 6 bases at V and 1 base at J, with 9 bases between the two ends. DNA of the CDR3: TGTGCCAGCAGACACCAACCGAACACTGAAGCTTTCTTT. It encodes CASRHQPNTEAFF.

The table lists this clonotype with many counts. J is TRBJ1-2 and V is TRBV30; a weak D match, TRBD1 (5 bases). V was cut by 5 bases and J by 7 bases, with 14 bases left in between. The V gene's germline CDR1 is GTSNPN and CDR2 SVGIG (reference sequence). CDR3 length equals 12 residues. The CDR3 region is CAWGGKAPGYTF. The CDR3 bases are TGTGCCTGGGGGGGTAAGGCGCCTGGCTACACCTTC. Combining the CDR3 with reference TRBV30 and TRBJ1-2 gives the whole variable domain SQTIHQWPATLVQPVGSPLSLECTVEGTSNPNLYWYRQAAGRGLQLLFYSVGIGQISSEVPQNLSASRPQDRQFILSSKKLLLSDSGFYLCAWGGKAPGYTFGSGTRLTVV.

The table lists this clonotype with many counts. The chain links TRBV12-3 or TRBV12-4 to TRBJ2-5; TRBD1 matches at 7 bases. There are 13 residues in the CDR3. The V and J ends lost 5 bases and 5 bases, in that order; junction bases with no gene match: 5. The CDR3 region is CASSPIRGETQYF. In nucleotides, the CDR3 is TGTGCCAGCAGTCCAATCAGGGGGGAGACCCAGTACTTC.

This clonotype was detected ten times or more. CDR3 bases: TGTGCCAGCTCACCTCGGGACAGGGCCTACGAGCAGTACTTC. Its translation is CASSPRDRAYEQYF. This sequence joins TRBV18 and TRBJ2-7, with 9 positions matching TRBD1. The junction had 2 bases not matched to a gene; V was cut back by 3 bases and J by 2 bases. The CDR3 is made up of 14 amino acids. Germline V gene sequence: CDR1 KGHSH, CDR2 LQKENI. The whole variable domain, remainder taken from reference TRBV18 and TRBJ2-7, is NAGVMQNPRHLVRRRGQEARLRCSPMKGHSHVYWYRQLPEEGLKFMVYLQKENIIDESGMPKERFSAEFPKEGPSILRIQQVVRGDSAAYFCASSPRDRAYEQYFGPGTRLTVT.

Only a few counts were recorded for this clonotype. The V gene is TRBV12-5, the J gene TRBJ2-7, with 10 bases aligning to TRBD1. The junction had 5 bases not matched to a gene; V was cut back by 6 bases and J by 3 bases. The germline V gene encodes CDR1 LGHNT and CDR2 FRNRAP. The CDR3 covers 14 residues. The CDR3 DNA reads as TGTGCTAGTGGACAAGGACAGGGGGGCTACGAGCAGTACTTC. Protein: CASGQGQGGYEQYF.

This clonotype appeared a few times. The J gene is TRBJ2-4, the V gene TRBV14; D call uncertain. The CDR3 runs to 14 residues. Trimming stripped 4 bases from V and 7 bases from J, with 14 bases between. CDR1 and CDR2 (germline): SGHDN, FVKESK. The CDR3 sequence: CASSRGRRPNIQYF. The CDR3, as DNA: TGTGCCAGCAGCCGAGGACGGCGCCCTAACATTCAGTACTTC. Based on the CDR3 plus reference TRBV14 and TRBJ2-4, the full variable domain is EAGVTQFPSHSVIEKGQTVTLRCDPISGHDNLYWYRRVMGKEIKFLLHFVKESKQDESGMPNNRFLAERTGGTYSTLKVQPAELEDSGVYFCASSRGRRPNIQYFGAGTRLSVL.

In DNA form, the CDR3 reads TGCGCCAGCAGCCAACCAGGACAGGAACGAGCCAATACGCAGTATTTT. Its translation is CASSQPGQERANTQYF. This chain uses TRBV4-1 with TRBJ2-3; 7 bases align to TRBD1. There are 16 residues in the CDR3. Germline trimming cut 2 bases from V and 7 bases from J; bases unmatched to any gene: 12. Germline V gene data show CDR1 as MGHRA and CDR2 as YSYEKL.

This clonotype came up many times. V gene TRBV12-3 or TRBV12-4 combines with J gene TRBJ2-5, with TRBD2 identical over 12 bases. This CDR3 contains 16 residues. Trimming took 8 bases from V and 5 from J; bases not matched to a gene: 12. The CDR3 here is CASQRLAGAEAETQYF. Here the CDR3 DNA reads TGTGCCAGCCAACGACTAGCGGGGGCCGAAGCCGAGACCCAGTACTTC.

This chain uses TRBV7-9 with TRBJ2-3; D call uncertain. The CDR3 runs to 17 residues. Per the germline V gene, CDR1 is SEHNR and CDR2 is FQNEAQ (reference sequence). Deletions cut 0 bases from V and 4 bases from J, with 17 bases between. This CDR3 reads CASSLARQVTRADTQYF. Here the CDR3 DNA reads TGTGCCAGCAGCTTAGCCCGGCAGGTAACAAGGGCAGATACGCAGTATTTT.

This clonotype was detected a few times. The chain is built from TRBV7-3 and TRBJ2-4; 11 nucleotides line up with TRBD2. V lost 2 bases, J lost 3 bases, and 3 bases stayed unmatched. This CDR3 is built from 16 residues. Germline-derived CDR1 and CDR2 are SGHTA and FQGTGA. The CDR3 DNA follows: TGTGCCAGCAGCTTATCGGGACTAGCGGACAAAAACATTCAGTACTTC. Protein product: CASSLSGLADKNIQYF.

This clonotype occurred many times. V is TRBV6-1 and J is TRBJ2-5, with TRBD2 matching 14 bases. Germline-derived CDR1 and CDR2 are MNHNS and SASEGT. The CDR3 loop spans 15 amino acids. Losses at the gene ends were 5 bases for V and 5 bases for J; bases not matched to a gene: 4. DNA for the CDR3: TGTGCCAGCAGTCGAGGGACTAGCGGGAGTGAGACCCAGTACTTC. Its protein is CASSRGTSGSETQYF.

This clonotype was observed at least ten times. This chain's CDR3 is CSAPGQLNTEAFF. CDR3 nucleotide sequence: TGCAGTGCTCCGGGACAGCTGAACACTGAAGCTTTCTTT. The genes are TRBV20-1 and TRBJ1-1; TRBD1 aligns across 7 bases. The germline V gene encodes CDR1 DFQATT and CDR2 SNEGSKA (reference sequence). The V gene end was trimmed by 5 bases and the J gene end by 0 bases; junction bases not matched to a gene: 3. The CDR3 sequence is 13 residues long.